This TCR beta chain comes out of a study of tumor and adjacent non-tumor tissue in lung cancer (dated by TCRdb to the late 2010s). Context from the whole study: The cohort included eleven to twelve adenocarcinoma, 2 squamous cell carcinoma and 1 small cell lung cancer patients. The roughly 15 enrolled patients, of whom approximately 10 were men and 5 were women, were aged about 30 to 80 years and were diagnosed with TNM stage I to III disease. In total, sequencing yielded 95 million to 150 million productive TCRbeta reads, which works out to an average of about 4.2 million reads per sample. The study compared bulk TCRbeta repertoires between lung tumor tissue and matched distant non-tumor lung tissue from 15 lung cancer patients. TCRbeta CDR3 sequencing was performed on 25 to 35 paired specimens, with one tumor sample and one normal lung sample collected per patient.

To prepare the library, multiplex PCR was applied. Sequenced on an Illumina HiSeq 2500. Following protocols modified from ARM-PCR, the researchers constructed TCRbeta libraries through three rounds of nested PCR with primers (Table S4). Before sequencing, PCR products of 200-500 bp were cut from the gel and purified using the QIAquick gel extraction kit. The authors processed their data as follows. Trimmomatic was used to clean the reads, FLASH was used to merge the reads into complete CDR3 sequences, and MiTCR was used to assign the reads to V(D)J germline segments. Clonal diversity was calculated as the inverse Simpson's index using VDJtools. Productive reads were defined as in-frame sequences without a premature stop codon. In TCRdb, the public reads were trimmed at Q25 with fastp and aligned with MiXCR, with productive beta chains retained. Rows with a matching CDR3 protein are joined into one entry that keeps the most common DNA and genes. The V and J calls and clone size come from TCRdb's table, not from the authors' own analysis. Across this sample there are 90,000 or so distinct CDR3 sequences, with about 61% seen only once. The ten largest clones take up 15% of the sample.

Bulk unsorted tissue served as the source for RNA extraction, and RNA quality was assessed using a NanoDrop ND-1000 and an Agilent 2100. Newly diagnosed lung cancer patients without prior chemotherapy who had been admitted for thoracic surgery in China between August and November 2014 were enrolled as donors. Patients who had received previous radiotherapy or chemotherapy, or who had another concurrent cancer, were excluded from the study. Pieces of surgical tissue measuring roughly 1-2 cm3 were kept in RNAlater solution and stored at -80 degrees C until use. Cut back by 1 base and 0 bases, the V and J ends lie 9 bases apart. From the cysteine up to the phenylalanine, the CDR3 has a length of 15 residues. CDR3 DNA only is kept here, 45 bases in frame from base 1. Based on the germline V gene, the CDR1 and CDR2 sequences are SGHRS and YFSETQ. Study-wide findings and limitations: Because peripheral blood was not sequenced, blood TCRbeta repertoires in the lung cancer patients of the study were not examined. With only roughly 14 patients in the cohort, the authors noted that larger samples and more detailed clinical data are needed. The top 100 clones made up a significantly larger cumulative share of the repertoire in normal lung than in tumor tissue. Tumor tissue showed significantly greater TCR diversity (inverse Simpson) than normal lung tissue (roughly 430 vs 170, P = 0.0075, Mann-Whitney U test). TCR diversity was significantly higher in younger patients, and higher tumor TCR diversity was associated with shorter overall and disease-free survival. Neither the sequencing platform nor unique molecular identifiers are named or mentioned anywhere in the methods.

On this clonotype: Its antigen has not been determined. A much larger clone lies one base from this, so it may be a read error.

The chain joins TRBV5-1 to TRBJ2-3; the D gene is not confidently resolved. The TCR originated in a man between 65 and 85 years old with non-small cell lung cancer. The sequenced sample was lung tumor tissue. The nucleotides read TGCGCCAGCAGCTTGACAGTCTGTAGCACAGATACGCAGTATTTT. Its protein product is CASSLTVCSTDTQYF.